This T cell receptor beta chain is from a study of T cells in Graves' hyperthyroidism and ophthalmopathy. Study-wide context: At initial diagnosis, before any treatment had begun, peripheral blood was obtained. Study outcomes and limitations: Ophthalmopathy cases were set apart from stable hyperthyroidism by a 13 V-J model. Blood also carried most thyroid clonotypes expanded above 0.001.

Uncontrolled infection, other autoimmune disease, pregnancy or lactation led to exclusion. This clonotype showed up many times. As yet, its antigen is unknown. V was trimmed by 5 bases and J by 1 base, leaving 12 bases between them. Germline lookup yields CDR1 SGHAT and CDR2 FQNNGV. The CDR3 consists of 15 residues. Amplification of TCR beta CDR3 regions was performed using RNA transcripts as template. RT-PCR in the first round (using the HTBI primer set) targeted the TCR CDR3. Via MiXCR, TCRdb re-called the multiplex PCR reads, giving one row per CDR3 protein. This repertoire shows approximately 700,000 distinct CDR3 sequences, around 17% found once; its top ten account for approximately 8.4%.

Material: blood. V and J are TRBV11-2 and TRBJ2-1, with a possible D match to TRBD2 (5 bases). The sequence was obtained from a man in his late teens or twenties with Graves' hyperthyroidism. The CDR3 sequence is CASSKGAGSYNEQFF. The CDR3 nucleotides are TGTGCCAGCAGCAAGGGCGCGGGTTCCTACAATGAGCAGTTCTTC.